These 16 T cell receptor beta chains were sequenced from one sample in a study of shared clonotypes between healthy human individuals. Data came from immunoSEQ multiplex PCR; TCRdb stores just in-frame clones and leaves some out. The sample has hundreds of thousands of clones, about 97% seen once; the top ten hold under 0.3%. As defined, naive CD8 cells were CD45RO-negative and positively selected for CCR7, with terminally differentiated effector memory CD45RA+ cells excluded. The sample consisted of naive CD8+ T cells sorted from blood. The receptors here all came from a man aged 30-40 years in good health.

The DNA for the CDR3 is TGCAGCGTTGAAAGAAGCGGGAGCTACGAGCAGTACTTC. Translated: CSVERSGSYEQYF. The chain recombines TRBV29-1 with TRBJ2-7, with 8 bases matching TRBD2. J was trimmed by 3 bases and V by 2 bases; bases with no gene match: 3. This CDR3 spans 13 amino acids. Germline V CDR1 and CDR2: SQVTM, ANQGSEA.

A remark on this clone: Other DNA sequences from this sample encode an identical CDR3 as well. The chain has TRBV29-1 and TRBJ2-1; a possible D gene is TRBD2 (6 bases). The V end lost 7 bases, the J end lost 4 bases, and 17 bases lay between the germline ends. This CDR3 is built from 14 residues. Germline V lookup: CDR1 SQVTM, CDR2 ANQGSEA. The CDR3 DNA sequence: TGCAGCGGGGGATTGGCGGGACCTTACAATGAGCAGTTCTTC. Translating it yields CSGGLAGPYNEQFF.

The rearrangement uses TRBV7-2 and TRBJ2-1; 8 bases agree with TRBD1. This CDR3 region has 14 residues. J was trimmed by 7 bases and V by 5 bases; bases with no gene match: 7. The germline V gene has CDR1 SGHTA and CDR2 FQGNSA. This chain's CDR3 is CASSRRQGLNEQFF. The CDR3 DNA reads TGTGCCAGCAGCCGGCGACAGGGGTTGAATGAGCAGTTCTTC.

The gene calls are TRBV4-3 and TRBJ2-6; D may match TRBD1 or TRBD2 (5 bases each). Germline values: CDR1 LGHNA, CDR2 YSLEER. V was pared by 1 base and J by 3 bases, with 10 bases between. The CDR3 length is 16 residues. The CDR3 here is CASSQVGVDGANVLTF. The CDR3 DNA follows: TGCGCCAGCAGCCAAGTGGGGGTAGATGGGGCCAACGTCCTGACTTTC.

The gene calls are TRBV11-3 and TRBJ2-2, with a tentative D call TRBD1 (5 bases). The V gene lost 0 bases and the J gene lost 0 bases, with 11 bases spanning the gap. The CDR3 sequence is 17 residues long. The germline gives CDR1 SGHNT, CDR2 YENEEA. The CDR3 here is CASSLDSARANTGELFF. Here the CDR3 DNA reads TGTGCCAGCAGCTTAGATTCGGCCAGGGCGAACACCGGGGAGCTGTTTTTT.

The V and J genes are TRBV28 and TRBJ2-1; 7 positions match TRBD1. Per the germline V gene, CDR1 is MDHEN and CDR2 is SYDVKM. CDR3 length: 15 residues. V lost 3 bases to trimming and J lost 5 bases; unmatched junction nucleotides: 7. The CDR3 spells CASSFKGAGDNEQFF. The CDR3 nucleotides read TGTGCCAGCAGTTTTAAGGGGGCCGGGGACAATGAGCAGTTCTTC.

This rearrangement joins TRBV27 to TRBJ1-1; 8 nucleotides align to TRBD1. V was pared by 5 bases and J by 1 base, with 12 bases of the junction left unmatched. Germline V gives CDR1 MNHEY, CDR2 SMNVEV (reference sequence). The CDR3 is made up of 17 amino acids. For the CDR3, the DNA is TGTGCCAGCAGTAGCAGTAACAGGGGGAGCCCGAACACTGAAGCTTTCTTT. This encodes CASSSSNRGSPNTEAFF.

This clone occurred once. V and J are TRBV11-2 and TRBJ2-7; D is possibly TRBD1 (6 bases). Germline CDR1 is SGHAT and CDR2 is FQNNGV. The CDR3 spans 14 residues. Trimming took off 4 bases at V and 0 bases at J, with 10 bases between the two ends. The CDR3 DNA follows: TGTGCCAGCAGCTACGGGACACTCTCCTACGAGCAGTACTTC. Protein product: CASSYGTLSYEQYF.

V gene TRBV4-1 combines with J gene TRBJ1-1; TRBD1 might be the D (5 bases). The CDR3 consists of 14 residues. V lost 0 bases to trimming and J lost 7 bases, with 12 bases between them. Per the germline V gene, CDR1 is MGHRA and CDR2 is YSYEKL. The CDR3 spells CASSQDPGTGEAFF. CDR3 nucleotides: TGCGCCAGCAGCCAAGATCCGGGGACGGGTGAAGCTTTCTTT.

Worth noting for this clone: This sample includes further DNA sequences coding for the same CDR3. This chain uses TRBV6-5 with TRBJ1-2; D not certain. V was shortened by 0 bases and J by 1 base, with 6 bases between the two germline ends. The CDR3 length is 14 residues. CDR1 is MNHEY and CDR2 is SVGAGI in the germline V gene. CDR3 nucleotide sequence: TGTGCCAGCAGTTACTCGACGGGTAACTATGGCTACACCTTC. Translating it yields CASSYSTGNYGYTF.

The V gene is TRBV9, the J gene TRBJ2-3, with TRBD1 as a possible D gene (5 bases). Between the trimmed V and J ends, which lost 0 bases and 4 bases, there was a span of 15 bases. CDR3 length: 16 residues. Germline lookup yields CDR1 SGDLS and CDR2 YYNGEE. CDR3 coding DNA: TGTGCCAGCAGCGTAGTGGGTGGGGCCCCCGCAGATACGCAGTATTTT. Amino acid sequence: CASSVVGGAPADTQYF.

This chain joins TRBV27 and TRBJ2-2; no reliable D call. Trimming took off 4 bases at V and 6 bases at J, with 9 bases between the two ends. CDR1 is MNHEY, CDR2 SMNVEV, per germline (reference sequence). The CDR3 sequence is 13 residues long. CDR3 DNA sequence: TGTGCCAGCAGTTCCTTGGGATCCGGGGAGCTGTTTTTT. As protein: CASSSLGSGELFF.

This sequence joins TRBV2 and TRBJ2-7, with 7 bases that match TRBD1. V gave up 6 bases and J gave up 0 bases; unmatched junction bases: 8. Germline V gives CDR1 SNHLY, CDR2 FYNNEI. CDR3 length equals 15 residues. The CDR3 nucleotides read TGTGCCAGCAGCCCCCTCCGGGACAGCTCCTACGAGCAGTACTTC. Translated, it gives CASSPLRDSSYEQYF.

This clone was picked up one time. The chain joins TRBV27 to TRBJ2-3; maybe TRBD1 (5 bases). Germline lookup yields CDR1 MNHEY and CDR2 SMNVEV (reference sequence). This CDR3 comprises 15 residues. Trimming removed 7 bases at V and 3 bases at J, with 17 bases between. CDR3 sequence: CASTPNAAGTDTQYF. For the CDR3, the DNA is TGTGCCAGCACCCCAAATGCGGCAGGGACAGATACGCAGTATTTT.

This clone appeared a single time. The chain employs TRBV5-3 and TRBJ1-5, with 8 bases that match TRBD1. TRBV5-3 qualifies as an ORF whose function is uncertain. The CDR3 is 15 residues long. V was pared by 5 bases and J by 6 bases, with 10 bases of the junction left unmatched. This chain's CDR3 is CARSFQGAAGQPQHF. The CDR3 DNA reads as TGTGCCAGAAGTTTTCAGGGGGCTGCGGGTCAGCCCCAGCATTTT.

V is TRBV27 and J is TRBJ2-5; D gene unclear. Between the trimmed V and J ends, which lost 0 bases and 0 bases, there was a span of 5 bases. Germline V gene lookup returns CDR1 MNHEY and CDR2 SMNVEV (reference sequence). The CDR3 contains 14 residues. In nucleotides, the CDR3 is TGTGCCAGCAGTTTATCATCAAACCAAGAGACCCAGTACTTC. Its protein product is CASSLSSNQETQYF.